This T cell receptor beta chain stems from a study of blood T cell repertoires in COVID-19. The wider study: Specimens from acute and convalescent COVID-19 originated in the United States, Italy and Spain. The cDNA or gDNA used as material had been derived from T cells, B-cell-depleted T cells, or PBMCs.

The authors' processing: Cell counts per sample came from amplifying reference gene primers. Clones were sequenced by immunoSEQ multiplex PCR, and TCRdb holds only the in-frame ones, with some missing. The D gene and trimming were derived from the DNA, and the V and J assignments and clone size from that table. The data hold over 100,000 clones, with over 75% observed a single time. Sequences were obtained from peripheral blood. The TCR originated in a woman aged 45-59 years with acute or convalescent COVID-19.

CDR3 loop: CASSSQTSSEQFF. As DNA, the CDR3 is TGTGCCAGCAGTTCGCAGACTAGTTCGGAGCAGTTCTTC. The rearrangement joins TRBV12-3 or TRBV12-4 to TRBJ2-1; D perhaps matches TRBD2 (6 bases). This CDR3 is 13 amino acids long. Trimming shortened V by 4 bases and J by 10 bases, and 14 bases separated the two germline ends.